These T cell receptor beta chains were read from a single sample in a study of blood T cell repertoires in COVID-19. Method: immunoSEQ multiplex PCR; TCRdb's copy keeps in-frame clones and lacks some. This sample carries roughly 180,000 clones, about four fifths of them seen once, and the ten largest clones take 15% to 20%. The sequenced sample was PBMCs or T cells enriched from blood (not recorded which). The receptors were gathered from a man aged 60-69 years who had recovered from COVID-19. Each CDR3 is given with its conserved first and last residue. The D gene is left open where the match is weak. Rows may omit the clone size; those that give it use once, few, many or a size class.

DNA: TGTGCCAGCAGATCAGGGAGGGTGAACACTGAAGCTTTCTTT
CDR3: CASRSGRVNTEAFF
J: TRBJ1-1
V: TRBV2
size: .
D: .

DNA: TGTGCCAGCAGCCAAGCTCCGGGATTCAGCACAGATACGCAGTATTTT
CDR3: CASSQAPGFSTDTQYF
J: TRBJ2-3
V: TRBV3-1/TRBV3-2
size: .
D: .

DNA: TGTGCCAGCTCACCGGTAGCGGGGGTCACAGATACGCAGTATTTT
CDR3: CASSPVAGVTDTQYF
J: TRBJ2-3
V: TRBV18
size: .
D: TRBD2

DNA: TGTGCCAGTAGTCCACAGCGGTTGGGGGAGCAGTACTTC
CDR3: CASSPQRLGEQYF
J: TRBJ2-7
V: TRBV19
size: .
D: .

DNA: TGTGCCAGCATCACAGCAACTAATGAAAAACTGTTTTTT
CDR3: CASITATNEKLFF
J: TRBJ1-4
V: TRBV2
size: once
D: .

DNA: TGTGCCAGCAGCTCGACAGGGGGTGAATCACCCCTCCACTTT
CDR3: CASSSTGGESPLHF
J: TRBJ1-6
V: TRBV5-4
size: .
D: TRBD1

DNA: TGTGCCAGTACTGGGACAGCGGCAAAAGCTTTCTTT
CDR3: CASTGTAAKAFF
J: TRBJ1-1
V: TRBV19
size: once
D: TRBD1

DNA: TGTGCCAGCAGCAGACTACGGGGGGGATACACAGATACGCAGTATTTT
CDR3: CASSRLRGGYTDTQYF
J: TRBJ2-3
V: TRBV6-6
size: .
D: TRBD2

DNA: TGTGCCAGCGGACAGGGAACCAATGAGCAGTTCTTC
CDR3: CASGQGTNEQFF
J: TRBJ2-1
V: TRBV19
size: .
D: TRBD1

DNA: TGTGCCAGCAGCATAGGACTAGCGGGGGTCACAGATACGCAGTATTTT
CDR3: CASSIGLAGVTDTQYF
J: TRBJ2-3
V: TRBV11-3
size: .
D: TRBD2

DNA: TGTGCCAGTAGTAGCCTACTCTCCGGCAATCAGCCCCAGCATTTT
CDR3: CASSSLLSGNQPQHF
J: TRBJ1-5
V: TRBV19
size: few
D: .

DNA: TGTGCCAGCAGTCCCCTAGATGCACGGCGGGGCTACACCTTC
CDR3: CASSPLDARRGYTF
J: TRBJ1-2
V: TRBV6-5
size: .
D: .

DNA: TGTGCCAGCAAAACTGCGCGGACTACCTACTACAATGAGCAGTTCTTC
CDR3: CASKTARTTYYNEQFF
J: TRBJ2-1
V: TRBV28
size: .
D: .

DNA: TGCGCCAGCACGTCGTCAGGGGGAATGGAGACCCAGTACTTC
CDR3: CASTSSGGMETQYF
J: TRBJ2-5
V: TRBV5-1
size: .
D: TRBD1

DNA: TGTGCCAGTAGTAGGAGGACAGGATCCTACGAGCAGTACTTC
CDR3: CASSRRTGSYEQYF
J: TRBJ2-7
V: TRBV19
size: once
D: TRBD1

DNA: TGTGCCAGCAGCTTGGACAGGGGGGGTTCACCCCTCCACTTT
CDR3: CASSLDRGGSPLHF
J: TRBJ1-6
V: TRBV5-4
size: .
D: TRBD1

DNA: TGTGCCAGCAGCTTACTCGGGGGTGGCACTGAAGCTTTCTTT
CDR3: CASSLLGGGTEAFF
J: TRBJ1-1
V: TRBV7-2
size: few
D: .

DNA: TGTGCCAGCAGCGTCTCCGGGACAGGGACCTACGAGCAGTACTTC
CDR3: CASSVSGTGTYEQYF
J: TRBJ2-7
V: TRBV9
size: .
D: TRBD1

DNA: TGTGCCAGCAGCTCTGGCGGGGGGTTCTCCTACAATGAGCAGTTCTTC
CDR3: CASSSGGGFSYNEQFF
J: TRBJ2-1
V: TRBV7-3
size: .
D: TRBD2

DNA: TGTGCCAGCAGCCAAATCCAGGGGGTAACTGAAGCTTTCTTT
CDR3: CASSQIQGVTEAFF
J: TRBJ1-1
V: TRBV14
size: .
D: TRBD1

DNA: TGTGCCAGCAGCGTCTTAGAAGGGGTAGGTTCACCCCTCCACTTT
CDR3: CASSVLEGVGSPLHF
J: TRBJ1-6
V: TRBV9
size: .
D: .

DNA: TGTGCCAGCAGCCCCGGACAGGGGACAGATACGCAGTATTTT
CDR3: CASSPGQGTDTQYF
J: TRBJ2-3
V: TRBV5-6
size: .
D: TRBD1

DNA: TGTGCCAGCAGCTTAGAAGCAGGGAACTATGGCTACACCTTC
CDR3: CASSLEAGNYGYTF
J: TRBJ1-2
V: TRBV7-9
size: .
D: .

DNA: TGTGCCAGCAGCGTAGGAGTAGCGGGGGGGGATACGCAGTATTTT
CDR3: CASSVGVAGGDTQYF
J: TRBJ2-3
V: TRBV9
size: .
D: TRBD2

DNA: TGTGCCAGCAGTTGGCGCTACGACAGGGATAATAGCAATCAGCCCCAGCATTTT
CDR3: CASSWRYDRDNSNQPQHF
J: TRBJ1-5
V: TRBV28
size: .
D: TRBD1

DNA: TGTGCCAGCAGCTCGGACAGTACCTACGAGCAGTACTTC
CDR3: CASSSDSTYEQYF
J: TRBJ2-7
V: TRBV7-8
size: .
D: .